The T cell receptor (beta chain) under discussion was sequenced for a study of T cell repertoires in cytomegalovirus infection. Study-level background: TCR beta signatures that were public indicated CMV infection and matching HLA type.

This clonotype was counted at least ten times. What it recognizes is unknown. The study, taken as a whole, reports: There were HLA-C-restricted CMV-specific TCR beta clonotypes dominating the ex vivo response.

V lost 5 bases, J lost 5 bases, and 7 bases stayed unmatched. The CDR3 covers 14 residues. The germline V gene has CDR1 SGHTA and CDR2 FQGNSA. TCRdb analysed the reads with MiXCR anew, one entry per CDR3 protein. This table has around 530,000 distinct CDR3 sequences, about 30% appearing once. The chain uses TRBV7-2 and TRBJ2-7; 9 nucleotides match TRBD1. The specimen sequenced was PBMCs. This clonotype was obtained from a human donor in good health (CMV status not recorded). Some clones in this sample may be carry-over from other donors' samples. CDR3 amino acids: CASSGGQGIHEQYF. The CDR3 region has the DNA TGTGCCAGCAGCGGGGGACAGGGTATTCACGAGCAGTACTTC.